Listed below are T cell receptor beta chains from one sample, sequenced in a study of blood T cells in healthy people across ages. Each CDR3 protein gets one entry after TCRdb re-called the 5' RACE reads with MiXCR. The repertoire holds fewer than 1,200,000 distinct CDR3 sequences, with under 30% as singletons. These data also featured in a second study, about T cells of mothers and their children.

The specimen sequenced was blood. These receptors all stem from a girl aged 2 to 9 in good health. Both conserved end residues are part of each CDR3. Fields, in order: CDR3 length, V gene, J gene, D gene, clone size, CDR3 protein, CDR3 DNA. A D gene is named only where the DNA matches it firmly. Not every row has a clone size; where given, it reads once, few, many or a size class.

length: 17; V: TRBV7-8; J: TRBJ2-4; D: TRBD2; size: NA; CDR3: CASSLTGLALTKNIQYF; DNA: TGTGCCAGCAGCTTAACGGGACTAGCACTGACCAAAAACATTCAGTACTTC
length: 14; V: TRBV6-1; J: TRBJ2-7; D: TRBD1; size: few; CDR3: CASSEDRGRLEQYF; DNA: TGTGCCAGCAGTGAAGACAGGGGGCGGCTCGAGCAGTACTTC
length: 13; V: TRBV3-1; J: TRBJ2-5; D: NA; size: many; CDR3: CASSQGPQETQYF; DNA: TGTGCCAGCAGCCAAGGGCCCCAAGAGACCCAGTACTTC
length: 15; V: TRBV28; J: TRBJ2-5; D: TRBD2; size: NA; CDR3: CASSPLAGERETQYF; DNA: TGTGCCAGCAGTCCCTTAGCGGGAGAGAGGGAGACCCAGTACTTC
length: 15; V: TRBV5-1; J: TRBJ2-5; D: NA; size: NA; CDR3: CASSLAFMGRETQYF; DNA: TGCGCCAGCAGCTTGGCCTTTATGGGGCGGGAGACCCAGTACTTC
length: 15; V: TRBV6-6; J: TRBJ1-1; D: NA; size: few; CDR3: CASSYGAEGNTEAFF; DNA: TGTGCCAGCAGTTACGGGGCAGAGGGGAACACTGAAGCTTTCTTT
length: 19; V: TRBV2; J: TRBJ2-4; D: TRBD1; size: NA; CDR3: CASSVVGTADTLAKNIQYF; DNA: TGTGCCAGCAGTGTGGTAGGGACAGCCGATACACTAGCCAAAAACATTCAGTACTTC
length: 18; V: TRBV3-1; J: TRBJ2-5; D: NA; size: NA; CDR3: CASSKGQATAGQRETQYF; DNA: TGTGCCAGCAGCAAAGGACAGGCGACCGCGGGGCAGAGGGAGACCCAGTACTTC
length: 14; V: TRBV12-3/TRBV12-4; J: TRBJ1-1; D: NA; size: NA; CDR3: CASSFGQGFTEAFF; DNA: TGTGCCAGCAGTTTTGGTCAGGGCTTCACTGAAGCTTTCTTT
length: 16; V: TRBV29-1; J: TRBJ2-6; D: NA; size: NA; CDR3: CSVVGGLSSGANVLTF; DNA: TGCAGCGTCGTAGGTGGACTGAGCTCTGGGGCCAACGTCCTGACTTTC
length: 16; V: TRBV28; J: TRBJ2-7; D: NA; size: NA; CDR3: CASSYSGEEVFYEQYF; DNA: TGTGCCAGCAGTTACTCAGGTGAAGAAGTTTTCTACGAGCAGTACTTC
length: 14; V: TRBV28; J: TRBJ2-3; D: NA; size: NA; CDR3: CASNSRGLYDTQYF; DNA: TGTGCCAGCAATTCCCGGGGGCTGTATGATACGCAGTATTTT
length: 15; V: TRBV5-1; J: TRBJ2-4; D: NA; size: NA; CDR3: CASSSRLSAKNIQYF; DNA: TGCGCCAGCAGCTCCAGACTCTCAGCCAAAAACATTCAGTACTTC
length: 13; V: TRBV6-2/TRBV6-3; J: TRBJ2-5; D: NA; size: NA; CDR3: CASSYADQETQYF; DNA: TGTGCCAGCAGTTACGCGGACCAAGAGACCCAGTACTTC
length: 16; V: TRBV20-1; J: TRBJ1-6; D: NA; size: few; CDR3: CSARDRLSSYNSPLHF; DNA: TGCAGTGCTAGAGATCGTTTGAGCTCCTATAATTCACCCCTCCACTTT
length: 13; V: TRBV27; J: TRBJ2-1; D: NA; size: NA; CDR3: CASSTDSSNEQFF; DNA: TGTGCCAGCAGTACGGACAGCTCCAATGAGCAGTTCTTC
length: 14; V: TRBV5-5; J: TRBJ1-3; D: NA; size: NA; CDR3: CASSLLYRETTIYF; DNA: TGTGCCAGCAGCTTGTTGTATCGCGAAACCACCATATATTTT
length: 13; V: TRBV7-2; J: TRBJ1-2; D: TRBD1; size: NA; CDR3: CASSTTGESGYTF; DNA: TGTGCCAGCAGCACTACAGGGGAGAGTGGCTACACCTTC
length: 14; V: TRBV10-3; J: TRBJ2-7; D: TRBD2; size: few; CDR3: CAISGLAGDNEQYF; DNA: TGTGCCATCAGTGGTCTAGCGGGAGATAACGAGCAGTACTTC
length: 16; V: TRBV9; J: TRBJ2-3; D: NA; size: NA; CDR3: CASSLTEQASTDTQYF; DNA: TGTGCCAGCAGCCTAACGGAACAGGCAAGCACAGATACGCAGTATTTT
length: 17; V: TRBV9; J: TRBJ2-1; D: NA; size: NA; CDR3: CASSATWGVVGYNEQFF; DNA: TGTGCCAGCAGCGCAACTTGGGGGGTAGTAGGCTACAATGAGCAGTTCTTC
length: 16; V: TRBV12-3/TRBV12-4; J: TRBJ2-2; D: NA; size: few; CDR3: CASSRMIVWRAGELFF; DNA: TGTGCCAGCAGCCGTATGATCGTCTGGAGGGCCGGGGAGCTGTTTTTT
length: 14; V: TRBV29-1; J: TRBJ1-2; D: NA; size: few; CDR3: CSVSDGTLLYGYTF; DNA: TGCAGCGTATCGGATGGGACACTTCTGTATGGCTACACCTTC
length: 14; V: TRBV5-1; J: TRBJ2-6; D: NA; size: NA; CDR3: CASSLEGVPNVLTF; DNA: TGCGCCAGCAGCTTGGAAGGGGTGCCTAACGTCCTGACTTTC
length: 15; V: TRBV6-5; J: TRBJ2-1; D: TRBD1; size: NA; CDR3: CASSPRQGVWGEQFF; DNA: TGTGCCAGCAGCCCTCGACAGGGGGTATGGGGTGAGCAGTTCTTC
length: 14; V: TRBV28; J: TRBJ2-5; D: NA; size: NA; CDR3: CASSSESGPTWEYF; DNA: TGTGCCAGCAGCAGCGAGAGCGGACCGACCTGGGAGTACTTC
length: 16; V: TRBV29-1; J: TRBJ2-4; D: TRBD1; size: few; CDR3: CSAMKGQGIAKNIQYF; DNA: TGCAGCGCCATGAAGGGACAGGGTATAGCCAAAAACATTCAGTACTTC
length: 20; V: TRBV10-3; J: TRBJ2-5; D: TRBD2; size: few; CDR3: CAISESGGGQTKRFQETQYF; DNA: TGTGCCATCAGTGAGTCCGGCGGGGGGCAGACTAAGAGATTCCAAGAGACCCAGTACTTC
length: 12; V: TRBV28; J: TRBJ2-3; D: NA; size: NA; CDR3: CASRMMSDTQYF; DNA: TGTGCCAGCAGGATGATGTCGGATACGCAGTATTTT
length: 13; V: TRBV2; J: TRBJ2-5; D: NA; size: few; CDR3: CASDRDRWETQYF; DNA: TGTGCCAGCGATCGGGATAGGTGGGAGACCCAGTACTTC
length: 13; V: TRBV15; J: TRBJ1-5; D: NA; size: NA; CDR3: CATSRVPNQPQHF; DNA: TGTGCCACCAGCAGAGTGCCCAATCAGCCCCAGCATTTT
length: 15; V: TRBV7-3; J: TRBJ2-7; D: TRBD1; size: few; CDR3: CASSLTSDRVYEQYF; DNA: TGTGCCAGCAGCTTAACGAGTGACAGGGTCTACGAGCAGTACTTC
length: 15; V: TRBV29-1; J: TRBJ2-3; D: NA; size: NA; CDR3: CSVEDLGLSKDTQYF; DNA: TGCAGCGTTGAAGATCTTGGGTTGAGCAAAGATACGCAGTATTTT
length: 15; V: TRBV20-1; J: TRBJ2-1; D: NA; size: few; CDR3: CSARSAGTSTNEQFF; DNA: TGCAGTGCTAGGTCTGCTGGTACTAGCACCAATGAGCAGTTCTTC
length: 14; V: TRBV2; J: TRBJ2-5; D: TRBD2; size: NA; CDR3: CASLLAGFTETQYF; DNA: TGTGCCAGTCTACTAGCGGGATTTACGGAGACCCAGTACTTC
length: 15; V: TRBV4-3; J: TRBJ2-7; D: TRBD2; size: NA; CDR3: CASSQDRRGGYEHYF; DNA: TGCGCCAGCAGCCAAGATAGACGGGGGGGATACGAGCATTACTTC
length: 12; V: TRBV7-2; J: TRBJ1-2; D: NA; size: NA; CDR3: CASTRTPGGYTF; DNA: TGTGCCAGCACCCGGACACCCGGGGGCTACACCTTC
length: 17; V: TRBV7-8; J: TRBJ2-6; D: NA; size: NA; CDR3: CASSLGHINAGANVLTF; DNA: TGTGCCAGCAGCTTAGGACATATAAACGCGGGGGCCAACGTCCTGACTTTC
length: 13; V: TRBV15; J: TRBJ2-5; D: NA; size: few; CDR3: CATSRDRSETQYF; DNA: TGTGCCACCAGCAGAGACCGAAGCGAGACCCAGTACTTC
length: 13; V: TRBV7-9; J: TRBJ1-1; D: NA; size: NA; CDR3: CASSLGSGEEAFF; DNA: TGTGCCAGCAGCTTAGGTTCAGGGGAGGAAGCTTTCTTT
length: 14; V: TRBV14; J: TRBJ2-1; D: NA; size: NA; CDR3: CASSPFAGSDEQFF; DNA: TGTGCCAGCAGTCCCTTCGCAGGGTCTGATGAGCAGTTCTTC
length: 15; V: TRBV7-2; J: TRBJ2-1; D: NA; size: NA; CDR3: CASSPIRGPNNEQFF; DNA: TGTGCCAGCAGCCCGATAAGGGGACCCAACAATGAGCAGTTCTTC
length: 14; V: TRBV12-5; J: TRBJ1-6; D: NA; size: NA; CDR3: CASGYQGRLSPLHF; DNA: TGTGCTAGTGGTTACCAAGGACGCTTGTCACCCCTCCACTTT
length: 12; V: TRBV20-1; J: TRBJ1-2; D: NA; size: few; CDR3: CSALPEGYGYTF; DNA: TGCAGTGCGCTCCCCGAGGGCTATGGCTACACCTTC
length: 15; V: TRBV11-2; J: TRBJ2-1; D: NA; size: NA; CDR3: CASSLGGKSYNEQFF; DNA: TGTGCCAGCAGCTTGGGCGGGAAATCCTACAATGAGCAGTTCTTC
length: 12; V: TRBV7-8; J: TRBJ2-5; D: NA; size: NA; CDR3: CASSFAKETQYF; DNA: TGTGCCAGCAGCTTTGCGAAAGAGACCCAGTACTTC
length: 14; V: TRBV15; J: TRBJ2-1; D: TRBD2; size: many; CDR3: CATSSGRGDNEQFF; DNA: TGTGCCACCAGCAGCGGGAGGGGGGACAATGAGCAGTTCTTC
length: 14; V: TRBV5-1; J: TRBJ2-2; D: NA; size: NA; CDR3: CASGVLDGTGELFF; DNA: TGCGCCAGCGGGGTTCTCGATGGCACCGGGGAGCTGTTTTTT
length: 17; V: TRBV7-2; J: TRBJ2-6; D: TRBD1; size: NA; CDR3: CASKKGTGASGANVLTF; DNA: TGTGCCAGCAAAAAAGGGACAGGGGCCTCTGGGGCCAACGTCCTGACTTTC
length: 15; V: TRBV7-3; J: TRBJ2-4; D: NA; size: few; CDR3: CASSLWGAYQNIQYF; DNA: TGTGCCAGCAGCTTATGGGGGGCATACCAAAACATTCAGTACTTC